The sequence of this T cell receptor (beta chain) was determined in a study of blood T cells in healthy people across ages. Overall study results and limits: Aged donors had fewer naive CD4+ cells and lower diversity than long-lived donors. The study lacked donor CMV status, which possibly confounded expanded clonotype changes.

A J-beta primer mix and a sample-barcoded 5' primer were used in a second PCR of roughly 7 to 12 cycles. Each CDR3 protein is one row after TCRdb ran MiXCR on the 5' RACE reads. The sample lists 1.5 million to 2 million distinct CDR3 sequences; roughly 28% were seen once. Trimming removed 3 bases at V and 8 bases at J, with 13 bases between. The V gene's germline CDR1 is SQVTM and CDR2 ANQGSEA. The CDR3 consists of 12 residues. The sample holds a few counts of this clonotype. No antigen is known for it. Sequencing was done on a sample of blood. The chain combines TRBV29-1 with TRBJ1-2; no clear D gene. The TCR originated in a woman aged 25 to 39 in good health. The CDR3 region is CSVDEGLGGYTF. The CDR3 DNA follows: TGCAGCGTTGATGAGGGCTTAGGGGGCTACACCTTC.